Listed here are 20 T cell receptor beta chains from one sample, sequenced in a study of T cell clonotyping in hematopoietic cell transplantation. Method: immunoSEQ multiplex PCR; TCRdb's copy keeps in-frame clones and lacks some. The data hold roughly 5,000 clones, with roughly 72% observed a single time. Sample: peripheral blood mononuclear cells, taken 100 days after allogeneic stem cell transplant. The receptor set was obtained from a male patient aged 60 to 75 who had an allogeneic stem cell transplant, so T cells may come from the graft donor. Some clones in this sample may be carry-over from other donors' samples.

The chain joins TRBV4-2 to TRBJ1-2; no definite D call. The CDR3 is 14 amino acids. The germline V and J ends were trimmed by 4 bases and 2 bases, with 11 bases remaining between them. In germline, CDR1 is LGHNA, CDR2 YNFKEQ. CDR3 loop: CASSPGVSNYGYTF. CDR3 sequence (DNA): TGTGCCAGCAGCCCCGGGGTATCGAACTATGGCTACACCTTC.

The chain carries TRBV5-4 and TRBJ1-1, with a weak D call TRBD1 (5 bases). CDR3 length: 13 amino acids. Trimming pared 5 bases from V and 3 bases from J, leaving 11 bases between. Germline V gene data show CDR1 as SGHNT and CDR2 as YYREEE (reference sequence). CDR3 residues: CASSRGGDTEAFF. In DNA, the CDR3 is TGTGCCAGCAGTCGGGGGGGGGACACTGAAGCTTTCTTT. Supplemented by reference TRBV5-4 and TRBJ1-1, the full variable domain reads ETGVTQSPTHLIKTRGQQVTLRCSSQSGHNTVSWYQQALGQGPQFIFQYYREEENGRGNFPPRFSGLQFPNYSSELNVNALELDDSALYLCASSRGGDTEAFFGQGTRLTVV.

The rearrangement uses TRBV28 and TRBJ1-5, with 7 bases that match TRBD1. Trimming removed 3 bases from V and 5 bases from J; junction bases left unmatched: 10. The CDR3 is made up of 16 amino acids. Per germline, CDR1 MDHEN and CDR2 SYDVKM. Here the CDR3 DNA reads TGTGCCAGCAGTTTTCGGTCAGGGGGTAACTATCAGCCCCAGCATTTT. Translating it yields CASSFRSGGNYQPQHF.

The chain carries TRBV9 and TRBJ1-4; D might be TRBD1 (5 bases). The V gene lost 0 bases and the J gene lost 10 bases, with 13 bases spanning the gap. CDR1 is SGDLS, CDR2 YYNGEE, per germline. The CDR3 is 14 residues long. CDR3 residues: CASSVAGDTGKLFF. The CDR3 coding sequence is TGTGCCAGCAGCGTAGCCGGGGATACAGGAAAACTGTTTTTT.

V gene TRBV7-2 combines with J gene TRBJ2-3; a possible D gene is TRBD2 (5 bases). The CDR3 runs to 14 residues. Trimming shortened V by 2 bases and J by 5 bases, and 11 bases separated the two germline ends. The germline V gene has CDR1 SGHTA and CDR2 FQGNSA. CDR3 protein: CASSLIASGDTQYF. The CDR3, as DNA: TGTGCCAGCAGCTTAATCGCCAGCGGAGATACGCAGTATTTT. The entire variable domain, with the rest obtained from reference TRBV7-2 and TRBJ2-3, is as follows: GAGVSQSPSNKVTEKGKDVELRCDPISGHTALYWYRQSLGQGLEFLIYFQGNSAPDKSGLPSDRFSAERTGGSVSTLTIQRTQQEDSAVYLCASSLIASGDTQYFGPGTRLTVL.

The chain is built from TRBV2 and TRBJ2-5; 8 nucleotides match TRBD2. This CDR3 has 14 amino acids. Per the germline V gene, CDR1 is SNHLY and CDR2 is FYNNEI. The trim removed 6 bases at V and 11 bases at J, leaving 14 bases unmatched. CDR3 nucleotide sequence: TGTGCCAGCAGGACAAGCGGGAGAATAGGAGAGCAGTACTTC. This translates into CASRTSGRIGEQYF. Complete variable domain (other parts from reference TRBV2 and TRBJ2-5): EPEVTQTPSHQVTQMGQEVILRCVPISNHLYFYWYRQILGQKVEFLVSFYNNEISEKSEIFDDQFSVERPDGSNFTLKIRSTKLEDSAMYFCASRTSGRIGEQYFGPGTRLLVL.

The chain carries TRBV6-6 and TRBJ2-5, with D perhaps matching TRBD1 (6 bases). Trimming took 10 bases from V and 0 from J, leaving 12 bases between them. Germline V gives CDR1 MNHNY, CDR2 SVGAGI (reference sequence). This CDR3 is 13 amino acids long. CDR3 coding DNA: TGTGCCATCTCAGGGGCATACCAAGAGACCCAGTACTTC. Amino acids: CAISGAYQETQYF.

The chain employs TRBV7-7 and TRBJ2-6; D uncertain. Germline assignment: CDR1 SSHAT and CDR2 FNYEAQ (reference sequence). CDR3 length: 17 amino acids. V lost 4 bases, J lost 5 bases, and 18 bases lay in between. The CDR3 coding sequence is TGTGCCAGCAGCTGCTGTCAGCCACAAAGTCGGGCCAACGTCCTGACTTTC. It translates to CASSCCQPQSRANVLTF.

This rearrangement joins TRBV6-5 to TRBJ1-6; TRBD1 might be the D (5 bases). CDR1 is MNHEY and CDR2 is SVGAGI in the germline V gene. This CDR3 has 14 residues. V lost 2 bases and J lost 9, with 11 bases in between. The CDR3 protein is CASSYLGVRSPLHF. The CDR3 DNA reads TGTGCCAGCAGTTACCTGGGGGTGCGTTCACCCCTCCACTTT.

A single count supports this clone. The chain is built from TRBV15 and TRBJ2-1; possibly TRBD1 for D (6 bases). Germline values: CDR1 LNHNV, CDR2 YYDKDF (reference sequence). The CDR3 has 13 residues. The ends were cut back, 0 bases at V and 11 bases at J, with 11 bases in the middle. CDR3 in amino acids: CATSRDLGAKQFF. In nucleotides, the CDR3 is TGTGCCACCAGCAGAGATCTGGGGGCGAAGCAGTTCTTC.

This clone was recorded only once. CDR3 nucleotide sequence: TGCAGTGGCCATGGGGGGAGGGCCGGCTTCTTC. Residues: CSGHGGRAGFF. The chain links TRBV20-1 to TRBJ2-1; 7 positions match TRBD2. This CDR3 contains 11 residues. V lost 7 bases and J lost 16; bases outside the gene matches: 13. Germline values: CDR1 DFQATT, CDR2 SNEGSKA (reference sequence).

This chain uses TRBV4-3 with TRBJ1-4; 10 bases fit TRBD1. The CDR3 is 14 residues long. Germline CDR1 is LGHNA and CDR2 is YSLEER. After removal of 5 bases from V and 6 bases from J, the junction contained 3 bases not matched to a gene. The CDR3 region has the DNA TGCGCCAGCAGCTTGGACAGGGGGGATGAAAAACTGTTTTTT. Protein sequence: CASSLDRGDEKLFF.

CDR3 amino acids: CASRGGAGGENTQYF. DNA of the CDR3: TGTGCCAGCAGGGGAGGGGCGGGAGGAGAAAATACGCAGTATTTT. V and J are TRBV6-5 and TRBJ2-3, with 8 bases fitting TRBD2. This CDR3 contains 15 residues. The V and J ends lost 6 bases and 7 bases, in that order; junction bases with no gene match: 12. From germline, CDR1 is MNHEY and CDR2 SVGAGI.

The chain couples TRBV28 to TRBJ2-1, with D tentatively TRBD1 (5 bases). The CDR3 has 15 residues. V lost 1 base to trimming and J lost 7 bases, with 14 bases between them. Germline V CDR1 and CDR2: MDHEN, SYDVKM. The CDR3 DNA sequence: TGTGCCAGCAGTTTATTGGCAGGGTTGGGGAATGAGCAGTTCTTC. Its protein is CASSLLAGLGNEQFF.

This rearrangement joins TRBV5-1 to TRBJ2-1; 8 nucleotides agree with TRBD2. The CDR3 contains 15 residues. Trimming at V came to 5 bases and at J to 8 bases, leaving 12 bases not matched to a gene. Germline V CDR1 and CDR2: SGHRS, YFSETQ. The CDR3, as DNA: TGCGCCAGCAGGGCCGGCACTAGCGGATGGTATGAGCAGTTCTTC. Protein sequence: CASRAGTSGWYEQFF.

The chain employs TRBV30 and TRBJ2-7; 7 positions match TRBD1. The CDR3 is 14 amino acids. Per germline, CDR1 GTSNPN and CDR2 SVGIG (reference sequence). J was trimmed by 3 bases and V by 7 bases; bases with no gene match: 12. The CDR3 loop is CASIDPGQRYEQYF. Written as DNA, the CDR3 is TGTGCCTCGATAGACCCGGGACAGCGCTACGAGCAGTACTTC.

With respect to this clone: Other nucleotide sequences from this sample produce the same CDR3. This sequence joins TRBV30 and TRBJ1-1; D not certain. Germline values: CDR1 GTSNPN, CDR2 SVGIG (reference sequence). The ends were cut back, 3 bases at V and 5 bases at J, with 10 bases in the middle. The CDR3 extends over 12 amino acids. The CDR3 bases are TGTGCCTGGAGCTTAGCAAGGACTGAAGCTTTCTTT. Its translation: CAWSLARTEAFF.

V usage is TRBV2 and J usage is TRBJ1-1, with 8 nucleotides matching TRBD1. The germline V gene has CDR1 SNHLY and CDR2 FYNNEI. This CDR3 region has 17 residues. V gave up 4 bases and J gave up 1 base; unmatched junction bases: 11. Here the CDR3 DNA reads TGTGCCAGCAGTGTGACAGGGGCGAACCCCGCGAACACTGAAGCTTTCTTT. Translated: CASSVTGANPANTEAFF.

The chain recombines TRBV4-3 with TRBJ2-7, with TRBD2 as a possible D gene (5 bases). The CDR3 runs to 15 residues. Germline lookup yields CDR1 LGHNA and CDR2 YSLEER. Between the trimmed V and J ends, which lost 1 base and 4 bases, there was a span of 14 bases. The CDR3 region has the DNA TGCGCCAGCAGCCAAGGTCGGGCGGGCCTTTACGAGCAGTACTTC. This gives the protein CASSQGRAGLYEQYF.

CDR3 DNA: TGTGCCAGCAGTGAGGGGAACTATGGCTACACCTTC. This gives the protein CASSEGNYGYTF. The rearrangement links TRBV2 to TRBJ1-2; D not certain. Germline CDR1 SNHLY, CDR2 FYNNEI. This CDR3 has 12 residues. V was trimmed by 3 bases and J by 2 bases, leaving 4 bases between them. Supplemented by reference TRBV2 and TRBJ1-2, the full variable domain reads EPEVTQTPSHQVTQMGQEVILRCVPISNHLYFYWYRQILGQKVEFLVSFYNNEISEKSEIFDDQFSVERPDGSNFTLKIRSTKLEDSAMYFCASSEGNYGYTFGSGTRLTVV.